These T cell receptor beta chains were read from a single sample in a study of CD8 T cells in Susac syndrome. One entry per CDR3 protein, called by TCRdb with MiXCR from the immunoSEQ multiplex PCR reads. The sample yields about 180,000 distinct CDR3 sequences, about 95% seen once. Sample: CD8+ T cells from PBMCs. The receptors were sampled from a human donor with multiple sclerosis. The CDR3 runs from the conserved cysteine through the conserved F or W. A D gene is named only where the DNA matches it firmly. Only some rows state a clone size, as once, few, many or a class for expanded clones.

J: TRBJ2-1; D: -; size: -; V: TRBV6-6; DNA: TGTGCCAGCAGTTACTCGACTGGGGATGAGCAGTTCTTC; CDR3: CASSYSTGDEQFF
J: TRBJ2-7; D: TRBD1; size: once; V: TRBV2; DNA: TGTGCCAGCAGTGAGCACAGGGGGCACGGCGAGCAGTACTTC; CDR3: CASSEHRGHGEQYF
J: TRBJ1-2; D: TRBD1; size: -; V: TRBV27; DNA: TGTGCCAGTAGGGACAGCAGTAACTATGGCTACACCTTC; CDR3: CASRDSSNYGYTF
J: TRBJ2-7; D: TRBD2; size: -; V: TRBV28; DNA: TGTGCCAGCAGTTCCGCGGGAGTTCTCTACGAGCAGTACTTC; CDR3: CASSSAGVLYEQYF
J: TRBJ2-7; D: -; size: -; V: TRBV27; DNA: TGTGCCAGCAGTTCTAGGGGTATATTGGGCGAGCAGTACTTC; CDR3: CASSSRGILGEQYF
J: TRBJ1-3; D: TRBD1; size: -; V: TRBV25-1; DNA: TGTGCCAGCACGGGACAGGGCCAATTCTCTGGAAACACCATATATTTT; CDR3: CASTGQGQFSGNTIYF
J: TRBJ1-2; D: -; size: -; V: TRBV2; DNA: TGTGCCAGCAGTGAGAGTGGGGTGCAGGGAGGCGGCTACACCTTC; CDR3: CASSESGVQGGGYTF
J: TRBJ2-6; D: -; size: -; V: TRBV18; DNA: TGTGCCAGCTCACCACGGAGGACGGCTGGGGCCAACGTCCTGACTTTC; CDR3: CASSPRRTAGANVLTF
J: TRBJ2-1; D: -; size: -; V: TRBV7-9; DNA: TGTGCCAGCAGCAGTAGGGCCAACAATGAGCAGTTCTTC; CDR3: CASSSRANNEQFF
J: TRBJ2-7; D: TRBD1; size: -; V: TRBV7-7; DNA: TGTGCTAGCAGCAAAACCGGGACAGGGAAGGACGAGCAGTACTTC; CDR3: CASSKTGTGKDEQYF
J: TRBJ1-1; D: -; size: -; V: TRBV6-5; DNA: TGTGCCAGCAGTTACTCGGGAAGGTCTGAAGCTTTCTTT; CDR3: CASSYSGRSEAFF
J: TRBJ2-2; D: -; size: -; V: TRBV5-6; DNA: TGTGCCAGCAGCTTGGGACAGCTAAACACCGGGGAGCTGTTTTTT; CDR3: CASSLGQLNTGELFF
J: TRBJ2-3; D: TRBD1; size: -; V: TRBV14; DNA: TGTGCCAGCAGCACACGGACAGGGGGGAGCGCAGATACGCAGTATTTT; CDR3: CASSTRTGGSADTQYF
J: TRBJ1-6; D: -; size: -; V: TRBV7-9; DNA: TGTGCCAGCAGTATATCACCCCTCCACTTT; CDR3: CASSISPLHF
J: TRBJ1-1; D: -; size: -; V: TRBV18; DNA: TGTGCCAGCTCACCACCGGTAATACCCAGGGCCACTGAAGCTTTCTTT; CDR3: CASSPPVIPRATEAFF
J: TRBJ1-1; D: TRBD1; size: -; V: TRBV27; DNA: TGTGCCAGCAGGCAAACCGGGACAGGGTTGTATGCTTTCTTT; CDR3: CASRQTGTGLYAFF
J: TRBJ2-7; D: TRBD1; size: -; V: TRBV6-5; DNA: TGTGCCAGCAGCCCCGAACAGGGGCCCTACGAGCAGTACTTC; CDR3: CASSPEQGPYEQYF
J: TRBJ2-1; D: -; size: -; V: TRBV29-1; DNA: TGCAGCGTTGAACGCCCCGAGATATCCTCCTACAATGAGCAGTTCTTC; CDR3: CSVERPEISSYNEQFF
J: TRBJ2-7; D: -; size: -; V: TRBV6-6; DNA: TGTGCCAGTGCGACAGACCCCTACGAGCAGTACTTC; CDR3: CASATDPYEQYF
J: TRBJ2-5; D: -; size: -; V: TRBV11-2; DNA: TGTGCCAGCAGAGAGATATCAGAGACCCAGTACTTC; CDR3: CASREISETQYF
J: TRBJ2-3; D: -; size: -; V: TRBV15; DNA: TGTGCCACCAGCAGAGATTCTTATACGGGAGCAGATACGCAGTATTTT; CDR3: CATSRDSYTGADTQYF
J: TRBJ1-2; D: TRBD1; size: -; V: TRBV7-9; DNA: TGTGCCAGCAGCTCGGGACAGGGGAGTGTGGATGGCTACACCTTC; CDR3: CASSSGQGSVDGYTF
J: TRBJ1-1; D: -; size: -; V: TRBV6-5; DNA: TGTGCCAGCAGTGCCAGGGATAACACTGAAGCTTTCTTT; CDR3: CASSARDNTEAFF
J: TRBJ2-3; D: -; size: -; V: TRBV12-3/TRBV12-4; DNA: TGTGCCAGCAGTTTGTGGACAGATACGCAGTATTTT; CDR3: CASSLWTDTQYF
J: TRBJ2-1; D: -; size: -; V: TRBV12-5; DNA: TGTGCTAGTGGTTTGTACGACAGCAACAATGAGCAGTTCTTC; CDR3: CASGLYDSNNEQFF
J: TRBJ2-5; D: TRBD2; size: -; V: TRBV4-1; DNA: TGCGCCAGCAGCCAAGAGCCGGCGCGGGAGAATGAAGAGACCCAGTACTTC; CDR3: CASSQEPARENEETQYF
J: TRBJ1-2; D: TRBD1; size: -; V: TRBV29-1; DNA: TGCAGCCTCGGGGACAGGCACTATGGCTACACCTTC; CDR3: CSLGDRHYGYTF
J: TRBJ1-5; D: TRBD1; size: -; V: TRBV9; DNA: TGTGCCAGCAGCGAAACGGGACAGGGGAATCAGCCCCAGCATTTT; CDR3: CASSETGQGNQPQHF
J: TRBJ1-1; D: -; size: -; V: TRBV12-3/TRBV12-4; DNA: TGTGCCAGCAGTTTAGCGTCTAACATCCGGGCGGAAGCTTTCTTT; CDR3: CASSLASNIRAEAFF
J: TRBJ2-5; D: -; size: once; V: TRBV4-2; DNA: TGTGCCAGCAGCCACCCCGAAGGGGGACAAGAGACCCAGTACTTC; CDR3: CASSHPEGGQETQYF
J: TRBJ2-7; D: TRBD1; size: -; V: TRBV20-1; DNA: TGCAGTGCTTGGGGACAGACCTACGAGCAGTACTTC; CDR3: CSAWGQTYEQYF
J: TRBJ2-7; D: TRBD1; size: -; V: TRBV24-1; DNA: TGTGCCACCAGTGATTACCCCACGGGACAGGAAGACTTTTCCTACGAGCAGTACTTC; CDR3: CATSDYPTGQEDFSYEQYF
J: TRBJ2-7; D: TRBD1; size: -; V: TRBV2; DNA: TGTGCCAGCAGAGGGACAGGGATATTCTACGAGCAGTACTTC; CDR3: CASRGTGIFYEQYF
J: TRBJ2-1; D: -; size: -; V: TRBV27; DNA: TGTGCCAGCAGTCCACAGGGCGAGGAGCAGTTCTTC; CDR3: CASSPQGEEQFF
J: TRBJ2-7; D: -; size: -; V: TRBV4-2; DNA: TGTGCCAGCAGCCCTCGAATGAGCTACGAGCAGTACTTC; CDR3: CASSPRMSYEQYF
J: TRBJ1-3; D: -; size: -; V: TRBV20-1; DNA: TGCAGTGCTAGAGACTCCTTCAGGGATCGTGGAAACACCATATATTTT; CDR3: CSARDSFRDRGNTIYF
J: TRBJ2-1; D: TRBD2; size: -; V: TRBV27; DNA: TGTGCCAGCAGTTTCGGGACTAGCGGCTCATATGAGCAGTTCTTC; CDR3: CASSFGTSGSYEQFF
J: TRBJ1-5; D: TRBD1; size: -; V: TRBV2; DNA: TGTGCCAGCAGTGAAGCGCGTAGGAGACAGGGCTCCGATCAGCCCCAGCATTTT; CDR3: CASSEARRRQGSDQPQHF
J: TRBJ1-3; D: -; size: -; V: TRBV29-1; DNA: TGCAGCGCCGCGACAGGCTCTGGAAACACCATATATTTT; CDR3: CSAATGSGNTIYF
J: TRBJ2-1; D: -; size: -; V: TRBV28; DNA: TGTGCCACCCTTCGGCGGCTAGCTGGGTGGTGGCAGTTCTTC; CDR3: CATLRRLAGWWQFF
J: TRBJ1-5; D: TRBD1; size: -; V: TRBV20-1; DNA: TGCAGTGCTTCCGGGACAGACAATCAGCCCCAGCATTTT; CDR3: CSASGTDNQPQHF
J: TRBJ2-2; D: TRBD1; size: -; V: TRBV11-2; DNA: TGTGCCAGCAGCTTTCCAGGGGGCAGGGCTCGCACCGGGGAGCTGTTTTTT; CDR3: CASSFPGGRARTGELFF
J: TRBJ2-1; D: TRBD2; size: -; V: TRBV19; DNA: TGTGCCAGTAGTATCGGGGGGTTTGAGCAGTTCTTC; CDR3: CASSIGGFEQFF
J: TRBJ2-7; D: TRBD1; size: -; V: TRBV27; DNA: TGTGCCAGCACGGGACAGGGGTACGAGCAGTACTTC; CDR3: CASTGQGYEQYF
J: TRBJ2-5; D: -; size: -; V: TRBV12-3/TRBV12-4; DNA: TGTGCCAGCAGTTTACTGTCAGTCCAAGAGACCCAGTACTTC; CDR3: CASSLLSVQETQYF
J: TRBJ1-3; D: -; size: -; V: TRBV29-1; DNA: TGCAGCGTTGAAGTGGGTTGGGGAAACACCATATATTTT; CDR3: CSVEVGWGNTIYF